This T cell receptor (beta chain) is from a study of T cell repertoires in cytomegalovirus infection. This clonotype came up many times. TCRdb called the reads again in MiXCR, with one record for every CDR3 protein. This sample yields approximately 250,000 distinct CDR3 sequences, of which approximately 8.3% are seen a single time; over 12% belongs to the top ten. Losses at the gene ends were 0 bases for V and 3 bases for J; bases not matched to a gene: 4. The CDR3 consists of 15 residues. Germline V gives CDR1 SGHTA, CDR2 FQGNSA. Specimen: PBMCs. The rearrangement joins TRBV7-2 to TRBJ2-7, with 8 bases aligning to TRBD1. The clonotype originates from a human donor in good health (CMV status not recorded). Some clones in this sample may be carry-over from other donors' samples. This CDR3 is CASSLATGVVYEQYF. In DNA form, the CDR3 reads TGTGCCAGCAGCTTAGCGACAGGGGTCGTCTACGAGCAGTACTTC.